The next 21 T cell receptor beta chains were all read from a single sample in a study of blood T cell repertoires in COVID-19 (dated by TCRdb to 2020 to 2021). The library was obtained by the immunoSEQ multiplex PCR assay. TCRdb provides this immuneACCESS table in a form limited to in-frame rearrangements. Some clones are lacking; in checked studies, under half of them reflect an unresolved V gene, and why the rest are absent is not known. Counted in this sample were nearly 200,000 clones; about 89% of them appeared once. The ten largest clones represent about 8.1% of the sample. The sample was PBMCs or T cells enriched from blood (not recorded which). These receptors came from a woman under 30 who had recovered from COVID-19.

The chain is built from TRBV11-3 and TRBJ1-1; D possibly corresponds to TRBD1 (5 bases). V lost 4 bases, J lost 6 bases, and 12 bases lay in between. Per germline, CDR1 SGHNT and CDR2 YENEEA. The length of the CDR3 is 13 residues. CDR3 nucleotide sequence: TGTGCCAGCAGCTCCCGACAGAGCCCTGAAGCTTTCTTT. Its protein product is CASSSRQSPEAFF.

The chain links TRBV19 to TRBJ2-7; possibly TRBD2 for D (5 bases). The CDR3 sequence is 13 residues long. The germline V gene encodes CDR1 LNHDA and CDR2 SQIVND (reference sequence). With 1 base removed from V and 6 bases from J, the gap between germline ends came to 10 bases. The CDR3 sequence is CASSIGRGSEQYF. The DNA for the CDR3 is TGTGCCAGTAGTATAGGGAGAGGGAGCGAGCAGTACTTC. The entire variable domain, with the rest obtained from reference TRBV19 and TRBJ2-7, is as follows: DGGITQSPKYLFRKEGQNVTLSCEQNLNHDAMYWYRQDPGQGLRLIYYSQIVNDFQKGDIAEGYSVSREKKESFPLTVTSAQKNPTAFYLCASSIGRGSEQYFGPGTRLTVT.

The rearrangement links TRBV19 to TRBJ1-3; 9 bases agree with TRBD1. CDR3 size: 16 residues. V gave up 6 bases and J gave up 2 bases; unmatched junction bases: 8. The germline V gene encodes CDR1 LNHDA and CDR2 SQIVND (reference sequence). The DNA for the CDR3 is TGTGCCAGTAGGACCGGGACAGGGAAACCTGGAAACACCATATATTTT. Protein sequence: CASRTGTGKPGNTIYF.

The rearrangement joins TRBV7-6 to TRBJ2-7, with TRBD1 identical over 8 bases. Trimming cost V 5 bases and J 9 bases; bases outside gene matches: 9. The CDR3 runs to 13 residues. Germline loops: CDR1 SGHVS, CDR2 FNYEAQ. The CDR3 loop is CASSRGQAHGQYF. CDR3 nucleotides: TGTGCCAGCAGCCGGGGACAGGCCCACGGGCAGTACTTC.

The chain links TRBV30 to TRBJ1-6; D not resolved. The CDR3 has 17 residues. Looked up from germline, CDR1 is GTSNPN and CDR2 is SVGIG (reference sequence). The V end lost 0 bases, the J end lost 0 bases, and 12 bases lay between the germline ends. The CDR3 region has the DNA TGTGCCTGGAGTGTACAGATTGGGAGCTCCTATAATTCACCCCTCCACTTT. This sequence encodes CAWSVQIGSSYNSPLHF.

This clone has just a few counts. This chain joins TRBV4-1 and TRBJ2-7; 8 bases match TRBD1. Germline trimming cut 4 bases from V and 3 bases from J; bases unmatched to any gene: 8. The CDR3 has 15 amino acids. The V gene's germline CDR1 is MGHRA and CDR2 YSYEKL. CDR3 sequence: CASSRNRGDYYEQYF. Here the CDR3 DNA reads TGCGCCAGCAGCCGCAACAGGGGGGATTACTACGAGCAGTACTTC.

The chain joins TRBV7-2 to TRBJ2-3; D is ambiguous. V lost 2 bases, J lost 4 bases, and 13 bases lay in between. The CDR3 has 15 amino acids. The germline V gene has CDR1 SGHTA and CDR2 FQGNSA. The chain's CDR3 is CASSLSVSIPDTQYF. CDR3 nucleotide sequence: TGTGCCAGCAGCTTATCGGTTTCTATCCCAGATACGCAGTATTTT. Using reference TRBV7-2 and TRBJ2-3 for the parts outside the CDR3, the full variable domain is GAGVSQSPSNKVTEKGKDVELRCDPISGHTALYWYRQSLGQGLEFLIYFQGNSAPDKSGLPSDRFSAERTGGSVSTLTIQRTQQEDSAVYLCASSLSVSIPDTQYFGPGTRLTVL.

The chain uses TRBV19 and TRBJ1-5, with D unresolved. The CDR3 runs 15 residues. Per germline, CDR1 LNHDA and CDR2 SQIVND (reference sequence). Trimming removed 4 bases at V and 2 bases at J, with 12 bases between. For the CDR3, the DNA is TGTGCCAGTAGTAGTGTGGGCATAGGCAATCAGCCCCAGCATTTT. This sequence encodes CASSSVGIGNQPQHF.

This clone was found many times. This chain links TRBV29-1 with TRBJ2-5, with a tentative D call TRBD1 (6 bases). The CDR3 has 13 residues. The V gene lost 7 bases and the J gene lost 1 base, with 13 bases spanning the gap. Germline CDR1 and CDR2: SQVTM and ANQGSEA. The CDR3 sequence: CSATGHFQETQYF. The CDR3 nucleotides read TGCAGCGCCACGGGACACTTCCAAGAGACCCAGTACTTC.

The chain uses TRBV4-2 and TRBJ1-6; the match to TRBD1 covers 7 bases. The trim removed 3 bases at V and 10 bases at J, leaving 9 bases unmatched. Per the germline V gene, CDR1 is LGHNA and CDR2 is YNFKEQ. The CDR3 totals 15 residues. The DNA of the CDR3 is TGTGCCAGCAGCCAGCTTACAGGGGATGGCTCACCCCTCCACTTT. Translation gives CASSQLTGDGSPLHF.

V gene TRBV18 combines with J gene TRBJ1-1, with 12 bases matching TRBD1. This CDR3 spans 16 amino acids. Germline V gives CDR1 KGHSH, CDR2 LQKENI. After removal of 3 bases from V and 7 bases from J, the junction contained 9 bases not matched to a gene. CDR3 amino acids: CASSPGQGASGFEAFF. The CDR3 DNA sequence: TGTGCCAGCTCACCGGGACAGGGGGCCTCCGGGTTTGAAGCTTTCTTT.

V and J are TRBV7-9 and TRBJ2-7, with 8 bases that match TRBD1. The V segment lost 4 bases and the J segment 4 bases; nucleotides outside the gene matches: 12. This CDR3 is 16 amino acids long. Germline V gives CDR1 SEHNR, CDR2 FQNEAQ (reference sequence). The CDR3 DNA reads TGTGCCAGCAGCTACCTCCGGACAGGGAACCTATACGAGCAGTACTTC. Its translation: CASSYLRTGNLYEQYF.

V usage is TRBV5-1 and J usage is TRBJ1-5, with a possible D match to TRBD1 (6 bases). Germline V gene sequence: CDR1 SGHRS, CDR2 YFSETQ. V was shortened by 4 bases and J by 5 bases, with 13 bases between the two germline ends. This CDR3 contains 14 residues. The CDR3 loop is CASSLHRAHQPQHF. In DNA, the CDR3 is TGCGCCAGCAGCCTTCACAGGGCTCATCAGCCCCAGCATTTT.

This clone was seen more than once but under ten times. The CDR3 region has the DNA TGCGCCAGCAGCCCGGGACTCCAAAACACTGAAGCTTTCTTT. Translation gives CASSPGLQNTEAFF. The chain is built from TRBV5-1 and TRBJ1-1, with D possibly matching TRBD1 (5 bases). The germline V and J ends were trimmed by 4 bases and 2 bases, with 12 bases remaining between them. The germline CDR1 and CDR2 sequences are SGHRS and YFSETQ. This CDR3 is built from 14 residues.

The chain recombines TRBV5-1 with TRBJ1-4; tentatively, D is TRBD1 (5 bases). Trimming took off 1 base at V and 1 base at J, with 14 bases between the two ends. This CDR3 comprises 17 residues. Germline-derived CDR1 and CDR2 are SGHRS and YFSETQ. The CDR3 is CASSLLLGDGTNEKLFF. In nucleotides, the CDR3 is TGCGCCAGCAGCTTGCTGTTAGGGGATGGAACTAATGAAAAACTGTTTTTT.

The genes are TRBV2 and TRBJ2-1; no definite D call. This CDR3 has 12 residues. The V end was cut by 2 bases, the J end by 9 bases, with 8 bases between. Germline CDR1 is SNHLY and CDR2 is FYNNEI. This CDR3 reads CASSENSGEQFF. CDR3 nucleotide sequence: TGTGCCAGCAGTGAAAATTCGGGTGAGCAGTTCTTC.

This clone showed up just a few times. CDR3 sequence reads: CASSLDGSGSPLHF. CDR3 coding DNA: TGCGCCAGCAGCTTAGATGGGAGCGGTTCACCCCTCCACTTT. The J gene is TRBJ1-6, the V gene TRBV5-1; D gene unclear. V was clipped by 2 bases and J by 9 bases, with 12 bases between them. The CDR3 is 14 amino acids. Germline V gene data show CDR1 as SGHRS and CDR2 as YFSETQ. Together with reference TRBV5-1 and TRBJ1-6, the CDR3 gives the full variable domain: KAGVTQTPRYLIKTRGQQVTLSCSPISGHRSVSWYQQTPGQGLQFLFEYFSETQRNKGNFPGRFSGRQFSNSRSEMNVSTLELGDSALYLCASSLDGSGSPLHFGNGTRLTVT.

This clone was counted once. The chain is built from TRBV9 and TRBJ2-1, with 9 bases that match TRBD1. Germline V CDR1 and CDR2: SGDLS, YYNGEE. The ends lost 4 bases at V and 3 bases at J; junction bases unmatched: 5. This CDR3 spans 15 amino acids. CDR3 loop: CASSTGQGFYNEQFF. DNA of the CDR3: TGTGCCAGCAGCACGGGACAGGGCTTCTACAATGAGCAGTTCTTC.

The chain employs TRBV5-4 and TRBJ1-4, with unresolved D. The CDR3 extends over 16 amino acids. V was clipped by 4 bases and J by 0 bases, with 13 bases between them. Per the germline V gene, CDR1 is SGHNT and CDR2 is YYREEE (reference sequence). CDR3 bases: TGTGCCAGCAGCGCTGACACAGCTGCAACTAATGAAAAACTGTTTTTT. Protein sequence: CASSADTAATNEKLFF.

CDR3 sequence (DNA): TGTGCCAGCAGCCCAGACAGGCGCTATGGCTACACCTTC. Encoded protein: CASSPDRRYGYTF. The chain links TRBV7-9 to TRBJ1-2; tentative D call: TRBD1 (6 bases). With 5 bases removed from V and 4 bases from J, the gap between germline ends came to 11 bases. CDR3 length: 13 residues. Germline assignment: CDR1 SEHNR and CDR2 FQNEAQ (reference sequence). Variable domain in full (rest from reference TRBV7-9 and TRBJ1-2): DTGVSQNPRHKITKRGQNVTFRCDPISEHNRLYWYRQTLGQGPEFLTYFQNEAQLEKSRLLSDRFSAERPKGSFSTLEIQRTEQGDSAMYLCASSPDRRYGYTFGSGTRLTVV.

This sequence joins TRBV14 and TRBJ1-1; D possibly corresponds to TRBD1 (6 bases). This CDR3 has 14 amino acids. Germline loops: CDR1 SGHDN, CDR2 FVKESK. The V and J ends lost 0 bases and 5 bases respectively, with 10 bases between them. CDR3 sequence reads: CASSQEDQGTEAFF. The CDR3 bases are TGTGCCAGCAGCCAAGAGGATCAGGGGACTGAAGCTTTCTTT.